Reported below is one TCR beta chain. Its antigen is unknown. There are no base qualities to consult, and no much larger clone falls within one base. Library preparation used 5' RACE. The instrument given in TCRdb is Illumina HiSeq 2500. A second roughly 7 to 12 cycle PCR used a sample-barcoded 5' primer and a J-beta primer mix. A unique molecular identifier was introduced onto each TCR beta cDNA molecule by a template-switch 5' adaptor carrying 12 random nucleotides. Each sample yielded at least 2.5 million CDR3-containing paired-end reads. The Mint cDNA synthesis kit, primed by a TRBC-specific oligonucleotide, was used to synthesize first-strand cDNA from all RNA. All cDNA was treated with uracil-DNA glycosylase and then went through a first 18-cycle PCR with the universal primers M1SS and BC2_uni_R. From the authors' description of their analysis: For normalization, 1 million high-quality reads were randomly selected from each sample, with every read carrying a distinct molecular identifier. Instead of being binned into consensus sequences, reads with shared molecular identifiers were discarded. CDR3 identification, clonotype clustering and error correction used MiTCR with a Q25 quality threshold and the strictest error-elimination algorithm. A nonparametric unseen species model using Euler transformation provided a lower-bound estimate of total TCR beta diversity. TCRdb cleaned the public reads at Q25 with fastp, built clones with MiXCR and kept in-frame beta chains. Each record represents a unique CDR3 protein, reported with the most common genes and DNA among its rows. The V and J calls reflect TCRdb's pipeline rather than the authors' work. Counted in this sample were 950,000 to 1,200,000 distinct CDR3 sequences; around two fifths of them appeared once. The ten largest account for approximately 14% of the sample.

The approximately 40 donors, aged roughly 6 to 95 years, were systemically healthy Caucasian individuals from Russia. Each donor gave 8.5 to 10 milliliters of peripheral blood, collected into EDTA-treated Vacutainer tubes. Ficoll-Paque density-gradient centrifugation was used to isolate PBMCs, with at least 7 million obtained per sample. Trizol reagent was used to extract total RNA from PBMCs, with at least 5 micrograms per sample. Naive CD45RAhigh/CD27high T cell percentages were measured by flow cytometry on a PBMC aliquot from every donor. These data belong to a study of blood T cells in healthy people across ages (dated by TCRdb to 2013 to 2016). As for the study more broadly: In model experiments, template switching captured roughly one uniquely barcoded TCR beta cDNA molecule for every two T cells. Four age groups were formed from the donors: young (average approximately 15 years), middle-aged (approximately 39), aged (around 68) and long-lived (about 80). To track age-related changes in TCR beta repertoire diversity, the study relied on deep sequencing normalized with unique cDNA molecular identifiers. To avoid experimental bias, donors of different ages were distributed randomly across sequencing lanes. Using the same blood draw, the study looked at two additional independent replicas of 1 million unique cDNA reads for two donors, one aged 18 to 30 and the other aged 80 or older. What the authors observed across the whole study: Because the CMV infection status of the donors was unknown, age-related changes in expanded clonotypes may potentially have been confounded. Conclusive comparison of naive and antigen-experienced compartments was prevented by the profiling of bulk unsorted PBMCs. Estimates of total diversity from one million sequenced T cells were regarded as lower bounds and underestimates. The percentage of naive T cells measured by flow cytometry correlated strongly with observed TCR beta diversity. Compared with the aged group, more naive CD4+ T cells, fewer expanded clones and increased TCR diversity were shown by the long-lived group, suggesting age selection. Observed TCR beta diversity per million T cells fell roughly linearly with age, and a significant reduction was already apparent by age approximately 41.

Its CDR3 holds 15 amino acids, cysteine through phenylalanine. Only the CDR3 region is kept as DNA, spanning 45 bases read in frame from base 1. At the junction V is shortened by 1 base and J by 5 bases, with 15 bases in between. Sequencing input: blood. The V and J genes are TRBV12-3 or TRBV12-4 and TRBJ2-7; perhaps TRBD1 is the D gene, with 6 bases matching. The origin of this receptor is a man between 18 and 35 years old in good health. The nucleotide sequence is TGTGCCAGCAGTTTAGTCGGCAGGGGAACTGACGAGCAGTACTTC. This codes for CASSLVGRGTDEQYF.